This TCR beta chain was profiled in a study of T cell repertoires in cytomegalovirus infection. Across the whole study: The authors relied on CMV epitopes, both recently identified HLA-C-restricted and well-studied HLA-B-restricted. In public TCR beta signatures, there were indications of both CMV infection and matching HLA type. Whole-study results and caveats: Clonotypes of TCR beta that were HLA-C-restricted and CMV-specific dominated the ex vivo response. The cumulative frequency of public TCR beta families identified carriers of CMV plus the relevant HLA.

TCRdb called the reads again in MiXCR, with one record for every CDR3 protein. Of about 770,000 distinct CDR3 sequences listed, roughly 28% are singletons. Concerning this clonotype: Antigen: not known.

The TCR was taken from a human donor in good health (CMV status not recorded). Some clones in this sample may be carry-over from other donors' samples. The sequencing used cultured CD8+ T cells from PBMCs, collected from culture after CMV antigen stimulation.

CDR3 protein: CASSESTSGFPRMKDTQYF. The DNA for the CDR3 is TGTGCCAGCAGTGAATCAACTAGCGGCTTCCCCCGTATGAAGGATACGCAGTATTTT. The chain couples TRBV6-1 to TRBJ2-3; 8 bases are shared with TRBD2. Germline V gives CDR1 MNHNS, CDR2 SASEGT. This CDR3 is 19 amino acids long. Trimming removed 2 bases from V and 6 bases from J; junction bases left unmatched: 19.